One sample yielded the 18 T cell receptor beta chains listed below, sequenced in a study of radiotherapy plus CTLA-4 blockade in lung cancer. Sequencing used immunoSEQ multiplex PCR; TCRdb keeps in-frame clones, though not all of them. The sample holds some 50,000 clones, 79% seen once. This sample comprised peripheral blood, obtained from a patient treated with radiotherapy plus ipilimumab. The receptors shown here come from a human donor with non-small cell lung cancer who had a partial response to radiotherapy plus ipilimumab.

This clone was recorded only once. V gene TRBV11-3 combines with J gene TRBJ2-3; 8 nucleotides match TRBD2. The germline CDR1 and CDR2 sequences are SGHNT and YENEEA. V dropped 0 bases and J dropped 2; count of bases not matched to a gene: 1. The CDR3 totals 15 residues. The CDR3 is CASSLEAGATDTQYF. The CDR3 DNA sequence: TGTGCCAGCAGCTTAGAAGCGGGGGCCACAGATACGCAGTATTTT.

The chain links TRBV19 to TRBJ2-3, with D possibly matching TRBD1 (6 bases). Germline assignment: CDR1 LNHDA and CDR2 SQIVND (reference sequence). Trimming left V 10 bases short and J 2 bases short, with 19 bases between. CDR3 size: 15 residues. The CDR3 here is CAISPGQPFTDTQYF. DNA of the CDR3: TGTGCCATCAGTCCCGGACAGCCCTTCACAGATACGCAGTATTTT.

This clone was seen just once. DNA of the CDR3: TGTGCCTGGAGCACGACTATCCAAGAGACCCAGTACTTC. Translating it yields CAWSTTIQETQYF. The chain has TRBV30 and TRBJ2-5; tentative D call: TRBD2 (5 bases). This CDR3 is 13 amino acids long. Germline V gene data show CDR1 as GTSNPN and CDR2 as SVGIG (reference sequence). Between the trimmed V and J ends, which lost 3 bases and 1 base, there was a span of 9 bases.

The chain links TRBV2 to TRBJ2-5, with TRBD1 matching 9 bases. This CDR3 contains 16 residues. V lost 6 bases to trimming and J lost 4 bases; unmatched junction nucleotides: 12. Per the germline V gene, CDR1 is SNHLY and CDR2 is FYNNEI. CDR3 bases: TGTGCCAGCAGCGAGATTACAGGGGGCGCGGGAGAGACCCAGTACTTC. Translation: CASSEITGGAGETQYF. Supplemented by reference TRBV2 and TRBJ2-5, the full variable domain reads EPEVTQTPSHQVTQMGQEVILRCVPISNHLYFYWYRQILGQKVEFLVSFYNNEISEKSEIFDDQFSVERPDGSNFTLKIRSTKLEDSAMYFCASSEITGGAGETQYFGPGTRLLVL.

V gene TRBV5-1 combines with J gene TRBJ2-2, with TRBD1 identical over 7 bases. This CDR3 contains 16 residues. CDR1 is SGHRS and CDR2 is YFSETQ in the germline V gene. V was pared by 3 bases and J by 7 bases, with 12 bases of the junction left unmatched. The CDR3 spells CASSSETGRSIGELFF. DNA of the CDR3: TGCGCCAGCAGCTCGGAGACAGGGCGGTCAATCGGGGAGCTGTTTTTT. The full variable domain, with the rest looked up from reference TRBV5-1 and TRBJ2-2, is KAGVTQTPRYLIKTRGQQVTLSCSPISGHRSVSWYQQTPGQGLQFLFEYFSETQRNKGNFPGRFSGRQFSNSRSEMNVSTLELGDSALYLCASSSETGRSIGELFFGEGSRLTVL.

The genes are TRBV2 and TRBJ2-1; no reliable D call. Germline V gene lookup returns CDR1 SNHLY and CDR2 FYNNEI. The CDR3 sequence is 11 residues long. V was clipped by 3 bases and J by 8 bases, with 5 bases between them. The CDR3 region has the DNA TGTGCCAGCAGTGATTCCGATGAGCAGTTCTTC. Protein sequence: CASSDSDEQFF.

The chain couples TRBV2 to TRBJ1-4, with 7 bases fitting TRBD1. The length of the CDR3 is 14 residues. Germline trimming cut 7 bases from V and 4 bases from J; bases unmatched to any gene: 6. Germline V lookup: CDR1 SNHLY, CDR2 FYNNEI. The CDR3 spells CASNQQGRNEKLFF. The CDR3 bases are TGTGCCAGCAACCAACAGGGGCGTAATGAAAAACTGTTTTTT.

V usage is TRBV19 and J usage is TRBJ2-5; TRBD2 agrees at 7 bases. Unmatched junction bases numbered 8, after V lost 3 bases and J lost 4 bases. The CDR3 spans 15 residues. Germline lookup yields CDR1 LNHDA and CDR2 SQIVND (reference sequence). CDR3 loop: CASSMGEGRGETQYF. DNA of the CDR3: TGTGCCAGTAGTATGGGGGAGGGCCGAGGAGAGACCCAGTACTTC.

The chain employs TRBV7-2 and TRBJ2-6; TRBD2 aligns across 10 bases. The CDR3 has 19 amino acids. Looked up from germline, CDR1 is SGHTA and CDR2 is FQGNSA. Trimming cost V 1 base and J 0 bases; bases outside gene matches: 6. CDR3 sequence: CASSLVPASGGSGANVLTF. In DNA, the CDR3 is TGTGCCAGCAGCTTAGTACCCGCTAGCGGGGGCTCTGGGGCCAACGTCCTGACTTTC.

The rearrangement links TRBV9 to TRBJ2-5, with TRBD2 identical over 10 bases. With 0 bases clipped from V and 5 bases from J, the junction kept 10 bases outside the gene matches. The CDR3 is 17 residues long. The germline V gene encodes CDR1 SGDLS and CDR2 YYNGEE. CDR3 coding DNA: TGTGCCAGCAGCGTAGTTAGTAGCGGGGGGTTGTGGGAGACCCAGTACTTC. Its translation is CASSVVSSGGLWETQYF.

The chain is built from TRBV5-6 and TRBJ2-7; D not resolved. Germline V gene lookup returns CDR1 SGHDT and CDR2 YYEEEE. Deletions cut 0 bases from V and 2 bases from J, with 12 bases between. The CDR3 runs to 15 residues. The CDR3 protein is CASSLAVRVTYEQYF. CDR3 in DNA: TGTGCCAGCAGCTTGGCCGTTCGAGTGACCTACGAGCAGTACTTC. The full variable domain, in which reference TRBV5-6 and TRBJ2-7 provide the parts outside the CDR3, is DAGVTQSPTHLIKTRGQQVTLRCSPKSGHDTVSWYQQALGQGPQFIFQYYEEEERQRGNFPDRFSGHQFPNYSSELNVNALLLGDSALYLCASSLAVRVTYEQYFGPGTRLTVT.

CDR3 loop: CSVELAASGNNEQFF. As DNA, the CDR3 is TGCAGCGTTGAACTCGCGGCTAGCGGGAACAATGAGCAGTTCTTC. V usage is TRBV29-1 and J usage is TRBJ2-1; TRBD2 matches 9 bases. Germline CDR1 SQVTM, CDR2 ANQGSEA. The junction had 7 bases not matched to a gene; V was cut back by 2 bases and J by 5 bases. The CDR3 is 15 residues long.

This clone was picked up one time. The genes are TRBV5-1 and TRBJ2-5; 8 bases are shared with TRBD2. J gave up 4 bases and V 2 bases, and 7 bases lay outside the gene matches. Germline V CDR1 and CDR2: SGHRS, YFSETQ. The CDR3 extends over 15 amino acids. The CDR3, as DNA: TGCGCCAGCAGCTTTGGCGGGGGGAATCGAGAGACCCAGTACTTC. Its translation is CASSFGGGNRETQYF.

J is TRBJ2-5 and V is TRBV7-9, with 7 nucleotides matching TRBD1. The germline gives CDR1 SEHNR, CDR2 FQNEAQ (reference sequence). CDR3 length equals 15 residues. With 4 bases clipped from V and 4 bases from J, the junction kept 9 bases outside the gene matches. CDR3 sequence reads: CASSSTGALGETQYF. CDR3 in DNA: TGTGCCAGCAGCTCCACAGGGGCCCTGGGAGAGACCCAGTACTTC.

The rearrangement joins TRBV15 to TRBJ2-1, with 11 bases identical to TRBD2. CDR1 is LNHNV, CDR2 YYDKDF, per germline (reference sequence). The CDR3 runs 15 residues. The J segment lost 4 bases and the V segment lost 3 bases, leaving 2 bases of the junction unmatched. The CDR3, as DNA: TGTGCCACCAGCAGTCTAGCGGGGGGTTACAATGAGCAGTTCTTC. Translation: CATSSLAGGYNEQFF.

The chain links TRBV6-1 to TRBJ1-2; a weak D match, TRBD1 (6 bases). The V gene's germline CDR1 is MNHNS and CDR2 SASEGT. Trimming took off 6 bases at V and 2 bases at J, with 16 bases between the two ends. The CDR3 is made up of 15 amino acids. The CDR3 sequence: CASSHETGLNYGYTF. CDR3 sequence (DNA): TGTGCCAGCAGCCACGAAACAGGGCTGAACTATGGCTACACCTTC.

The chain recombines TRBV5-1 with TRBJ2-2; D ambiguous. V lost 5 bases and J lost 4, with 12 bases in between. The germline V gene encodes CDR1 SGHRS and CDR2 YFSETQ. The CDR3 covers 14 residues. DNA of the CDR3: TGCGCCAGCAGACCTGACATGCCCACCGGGGAGCTGTTTTTT. It encodes CASRPDMPTGELFF.

This chain connects TRBV2 to TRBJ1-2; D is uncertain. The V end was cut by 6 bases, the J end by 5 bases, with 16 bases between. This CDR3 is 14 amino acids long. The germline CDR1 and CDR2 sequences are SNHLY and FYNNEI. The CDR3 sequence is CASSDPPSEYGYTF. The CDR3 nucleotides are TGTGCCAGCAGCGACCCTCCTTCGGAGTATGGCTACACCTTC.